This TCR beta chain was sequenced for a study of monozygotic twins with inflammatory bowel disease. TCRdb re-called the 5' RACE reads, yielding one record per CDR3 amino acid sequence without DNA. Its table lists roughly 160,000 distinct CDR3 sequences. The CDR3 contains 16 residues. Germline CDR1 and CDR2: MNHNS and SASEGT. This rearrangement joins TRBV6-1 to TRBJ1-3; TCRdb picks TRBD1, but there is no DNA to check that call. The receptor was derived from a human donor with ulcerative colitis or Crohn's disease, or a healthy co-twin of an affected twin (not recorded which). Material for sequencing was blood. The CDR3: CASSRTGASSGNTIYF.